This T cell receptor beta chain derives from a study of T cells in Graves' hyperthyroidism and ophthalmopathy. RNA transcripts served as the template for amplifying TCR beta CDR3 regions. The study used the HTBI primer set for a first-round RT-PCR of the TCR CDR3. TCRdb re-analysed the multiplex PCR reads in MiXCR, keeping a single row per CDR3 protein. The repertoire holds roughly 700,000 distinct CDR3 sequences, with about 18% as singletons. Hyperthyroidism in the patients, aged 18 to 65, was newly diagnosed and under 2 months in duration. Patients having uncontrolled infection, another autoimmune disease, pregnancy or lactation were not included. This clonotype was counted at least ten times. With 5 bases clipped from V and 4 bases from J, the junction kept 5 bases outside the gene matches. The CDR3 covers 14 residues.

The source is a man in his forties or fifties with Graves' hyperthyroidism. Sequencing input: blood. The chain combines TRBV12-3 or TRBV12-4 with TRBJ2-5; 9 nucleotides match TRBD1. CDR3: CASSTWTGAETQYF. The CDR3 DNA sequence: TGTGCCAGCAGTACCTGGACAGGGGCAGAGACCCAGTACTTC.